The rows below give T cell receptor beta chains drawn from one sample of a study of CD8 T cells in ankylosing spondylitis. TCRdb redid the calling of the 5' RACE reads with MiXCR, one entry per CDR3 protein. The sample yields about 240,000 distinct CDR3 sequences, approximately 9% seen once. The sequenced sample was blood, either unsorted or a sorted T cell fraction (not recorded which). The source is a male donor with ankylosing spondylitis or in good health (not recorded which). The CDR3 runs from the conserved cysteine through the conserved F or W. A D gene is named only where the DNA matches it firmly. Where a row states a size, it is once, few, many or the class of an expanded clone; other rows omit it.

CASSLGPLMNTEAFF	TGTGCCAGCAGTCTCGGACCGCTGATGAACACTGAAGCTTTCTTT	TRBV12-3/TRBV12-4	NA	TRBJ1-1	many
CASSDRGYNTDTQYF	TGTGCCAGCAGCGACAGGGGGTATAACACAGATACGCAGTATTTT	TRBV7-3	TRBD1	TRBJ2-3	many
CASSVGRGNQPQHF	TGTGCCAGCAGCGTAGGAAGGGGCAATCAGCCCCAGCATTTT	TRBV9	NA	TRBJ1-5	many
CSARDFRGSGSNQPQHF	TGCAGTGCTAGAGATTTCAGGGGCAGTGGAAGCAATCAGCCCCAGCATTTT	TRBV20-1	NA	TRBJ1-5	many
CASLRETEAFF	TGTGCCAGCCTGCGGGAGACTGAAGCTTTCTTT	TRBV12-3/TRBV12-4	NA	TRBJ1-1	many
CASRQGLDGNQPQHF	TGTGCCAGCAGACAGGGTTTAGACGGCAATCAGCCCCAGCATTTT	TRBV7-2	NA	TRBJ1-5	few
CASSQEDGRDTQYF	TGCGCCAGCAGCCAAGAAGACGGTAGAGATACGCAGTATTTT	TRBV4-1	NA	TRBJ2-3	many
CTLGRGADGYTF	TGCACCCTCGGAAGGGGAGCGGATGGCTACACCTTC	TRBV20-1	NA	TRBJ1-2	many
CASSPQAQLAGELFF	TGTGCCAGCAGCCCCCAGGCACAGCTAGCAGGGGAGCTGTTTTTT	TRBV7-8	NA	TRBJ2-2	many
CSARDRAASDEQYF	TGCAGTGCTAGAGATAGGGCGGCGTCAGACGAGCAGTACTTC	TRBV20-1	NA	TRBJ2-7	many
CSARGQDLSNTEAFF	TGCAGTGCTAGAGGACAGGACCTCTCGAACACTGAAGCTTTCTTT	TRBV20-1	NA	TRBJ1-1	many
CASSDAFGAFF	TGTGCCAGCAGCGACGCATTTGGAGCTTTCTTT	TRBV3-1	NA	TRBJ1-1	many
CSAYSTSSYNEQFF	TGCAGTGCCTATTCGACAAGCTCCTACAATGAGCAGTTCTTC	TRBV20-1	NA	TRBJ2-1	NA
CAIREAGANVLTF	TGTGCCATCAGGGAGGCTGGGGCCAACGTCCTGACTTTC	TRBV10-3	NA	TRBJ2-6	many
CASSQGFAEFYEQYF	TGTGCCAGCAGCCAAGGGTTCGCGGAGTTCTACGAGCAGTACTTC	TRBV14	NA	TRBJ2-7	NA
CASSTGTGTNTEAFF	TGCGCCAGCAGCACCGGGACAGGGACGAACACTGAAGCTTTCTTT	TRBV5-1	TRBD1	TRBJ1-1	NA
CASSPTPQGGPPGELFF	TGTGCCAGCAGCCCCACCCCCCAGGGGGGGCCGCCCGGGGAGCTGTTTTTT	TRBV4-2	NA	TRBJ2-2	NA
CASSERAGKVYNEQFF	TGTGCCAGCAGTGAAAGAGCGGGAAAGGTCTACAATGAGCAGTTCTTC	TRBV2	TRBD2	TRBJ2-1	few
CASSEGDRGGYTF	TGTGCCAGCAGTGAAGGGGACCGAGGTGGCTACACCTTC	TRBV25-1	NA	TRBJ1-2	NA
CASSQQGGNTF	TGTGCCAGCAGCCAGCAGGGGGGAAACACCTTC	TRBV7-9	TRBD1	TRBJ1-2	many
CAWNGGRGNTGELFF	TGTGCCTGGAACGGGGGGCGAGGGAACACCGGGGAGCTGTTTTTT	TRBV30	NA	TRBJ2-2	few
CASSYQLGDTQYF	TGTGCCAGCAGTTACCAGCTGGGGGATACGCAGTATTTT	TRBV6-2/TRBV6-3	NA	TRBJ2-3	few
CASSWGVAYEQYF	TGTGCCAGCAGTTGGGGGGTTGCCTACGAGCAGTACTTC	TRBV12-3/TRBV12-4	NA	TRBJ2-7	many
CASSPTGQGRHEAFF	TGTGCCAGCAGCCCCACCGGACAGGGCCGGCATGAAGCTTTCTTT	TRBV12-3/TRBV12-4	TRBD1	TRBJ1-1	many
CASSLGTGSRYTF	TGTGCCAGCAGTTTAGGGACGGGGAGCCGCTACACCTTC	TRBV12-3/TRBV12-4	NA	TRBJ1-2	many
CASSQQDGEQYF	TGCGCCAGCAGTCAGCAAGACGGCGAGCAGTACTTC	TRBV23-1	NA	TRBJ2-7	NA
CASSEGNTGELFF	TGTGCCAGCAGTGAGGGTAACACCGGGGAGCTGTTTTTT	TRBV9	NA	TRBJ2-2	many
CAGSLELNTEAFF	TGCGCCGGCAGCTTGGAGTTGAACACTGAAGCTTTCTTT	TRBV5-1	NA	TRBJ1-1	once
CASSESGPTYEQYF	TGTGCCAGCAGTGAAAGTGGTCCGACCTACGAGCAGTACTTC	TRBV6-1	NA	TRBJ2-7	few
CASSLWSGSAGELFF	TGTGCCAGCAGTTTATGGAGCGGGAGTGCCGGGGAGCTGTTTTTT	TRBV27	TRBD2	TRBJ2-2	few
CASTLKTGDAGELFF	TGCGCCAGCACTCTCAAAACAGGGGATGCCGGGGAGCTGTTTTTT	TRBV5-1	TRBD1	TRBJ2-2	many
CASSLLPDNTEAFF	TGTGCCAGCAGCCTCCTTCCGGACAACACTGAAGCTTTCTTT	TRBV11-2	NA	TRBJ1-1	many